The text below deals with one TCR beta chain. What it binds is not known. TCRdb's table, derived via immunoSEQ multiplex PCR, lists solely in-frame clones and lacks some. The sample shows tens of thousands of clones, around nine tenths of them seen only once. The entry originates in a study of T cell responses to AZD1222 COVID-19 vaccine. Findings of the study overall: Donor demographics were predominantly white British with a female majority; clonal diversity may be underestimated. Sampled repertoires all dated from after the peak T cell response. Only a handful of AZD1222 recipients were seropositive at baseline.

The V and J ends lost 5 bases and 3 bases respectively, with 10 bases between them. The CDR3 is 13 residues long. The germline gives CDR1 ENHRY, CDR2 SYGVKD. This specimen was peripheral blood, taken on day 0 of AZD1222 vaccination. This chain joins TRBV10-3 and TRBJ1-2; TRBD1 might be the D (5 bases). The TCR comes from an adult in good health. Here the CDR3 DNA reads TGTGCCATCAGTCCGGGACGGGACTATGGCTACACCTTC. It encodes CAISPGRDYGYTF.